The rows below give T cell receptor beta chains drawn from one sample of a study of shared clonotypes between healthy human individuals. Assay: immunoSEQ multiplex PCR; the TCRdb copy retains only in-frame clones and omits some. The sample gives roughly 1,500,000 clones, about 98.5% of which show up once; 0.3% to 0.45% is in the top ten. The sequenced sample consisted of naive CD4+ T cells sorted from blood. Every receptor here comes from a man under 40 in good health. The CDR3 runs from the conserved cysteine through the conserved F or W. The D gene is left open where the match is weak. Size values are once, few and many counts, or a class for expanded clones, and some rows have none.

clone size | J gene | D gene | V gene | CDR3 DNA | CDR3 protein
NA | TRBJ2-3 | TRBD2 | TRBV5-1 | TGCGCCAGCAGCTTTGATCCTAGCGGGAGCACAGATACGCAGTATTTT | CASSFDPSGSTDTQYF
NA | TRBJ2-3 | TRBD2 | TRBV4-1 | TGCGCCAGCAGCCAAGATCGGGATAGCGGGAGCACAGATACGCAGTATTTT | CASSQDRDSGSTDTQYF
few | TRBJ2-3 | NA | TRBV9 | TGTGCCAGCAGCGTAGTTGGCGCGATGACAGATACGCAGTATTTT | CASSVVGAMTDTQYF
NA | TRBJ2-3 | TRBD2 | TRBV10-3 | TGTGCCATCAGTGGGCGGGAGGGTACAGATACGCAGTATTTT | CAISGREGTDTQYF
NA | TRBJ2-7 | TRBD2 | TRBV5-1 | TGCGCCAGCAGCTTGTTTCTAGCGGGGGGGACCTACGAGCAGTACTTC | CASSLFLAGGTYEQYF
NA | TRBJ1-5 | NA | TRBV2 | TGTGCCAGCCGACAAAATAGCAATCAGCCCCAGCATTTT | CASRQNSNQPQHF
NA | TRBJ2-7 | TRBD2 | TRBV29-1 | TGCAGCGTTGAAGATCCTAGCGGTTCCTACGAGCAGTACTTC | CSVEDPSGSYEQYF
NA | TRBJ2-2 | TRBD1 | TRBV2 | TGTGCCAGCAGAGAGACAGGGGTCGGCACCGGGGAGCTGTTTTTT | CASRETGVGTGELFF
NA | TRBJ2-7 | TRBD1 | TRBV5-8 | TGTGCCAGCAGCGGACCGGGACAGGTGGTTTACGAGCAGTACTTC | CASSGPGQVVYEQYF
once | TRBJ1-2 | NA | TRBV11-2 | TGTGCCAGCAGCCCCGTTCGGGGGGCACGAGGGGGCTATGGCTACACCTTC | CASSPVRGARGGYGYTF
NA | TRBJ1-4 | TRBD1 | TRBV2 | TGTGCCAGCAGCGATCGGGACAGAGCTAATGAAAAACTGTTTTTT | CASSDRDRANEKLFF
NA | TRBJ2-1 | NA | TRBV9 | TGTGCCAGCAGCGTAGACTCGGGAGCTTTTGATGAGCAGTTCTTC | CASSVDSGAFDEQFF
NA | TRBJ2-7 | TRBD2 | TRBV28 | TGTGCCAGCAGTTCCGCGCTAGCGGGAATCTACGAGCAGTACTTC | CASSSALAGIYEQYF
NA | TRBJ1-2 | NA | TRBV15 | TGTGCCACCAGCAGAGAATGGGGCGGAAACTATGGCTACACCTTC | CATSREWGGNYGYTF
NA | TRBJ2-2 | TRBD1 | TRBV5-4 | TGTGCCAGCAGCCGACTGGGGGGACAGGGCAGCGGGGAGCTGTTTTTT | CASSRLGGQGSGELFF
NA | TRBJ2-2 | NA | TRBV28 | TGTGCCAGTTCGGGGACCGGGGAGCTGTTTTTT | CASSGTGELFF
NA | TRBJ1-4 | NA | TRBV5-1 | TGCGCCAGCAGCTTGGCAGGGGCCGGGGGTGAAAAACTGTTTTTT | CASSLAGAGGEKLFF
NA | TRBJ2-7 | TRBD2 | TRBV20-1 | TGCAGTGCGCGCGGGAGATACGAGCAGTACTTC | CSARGRYEQYF
NA | TRBJ1-4 | NA | TRBV28 | TGTGCCAGCAGTTTGTCGGGGGTGACGGAAAAACTGTTTTTT | CASSLSGVTEKLFF
once | TRBJ2-3 | TRBD2 | TRBV9 | TGTGCCAGCAGCGTCGGACTAGCGGGAGTGGAAGATACGCAGTATTTT | CASSVGLAGVEDTQYF
NA | TRBJ2-7 | TRBD2 | TRBV5-1 | TGCGCCAGCAGCCCCGGGACTAGCGGGTACGAGCAGTACTTC | CASSPGTSGYEQYF
once | TRBJ2-3 | NA | TRBV5-1 | TGCGCCAGCAGCCACCCGGGGCGACCGCCCGCAGATACGCAGTATTTT | CASSHPGRPPADTQYF
NA | TRBJ2-7 | NA | TRBV7-8 | TGTGCCAGCAGCTTAGTAGGGGGGACCTACGAGCAGTACTTC | CASSLVGGTYEQYF
NA | TRBJ2-5 | NA | TRBV2 | TGTGCCAGCAGTGACCGGTCAGGGGACGAGACCCAGTACTTC | CASSDRSGDETQYF
NA | TRBJ2-3 | NA | TRBV6-5 | TGTGCCAGCAGCGGGTGGGGGCGAAGCACAGATACGCAGTATTTT | CASSGWGRSTDTQYF
NA | TRBJ2-7 | TRBD1 | TRBV18 | TGTGCCAGCTCACCAAAGGACAGGGGCTCCTACGAGCAGTACTTC | CASSPKDRGSYEQYF
NA | TRBJ2-3 | TRBD2 | TRBV30 | TGTGCCTGGATCTTTCCCTACTCCGGGAGGGCCCTCAGCACAGATACGCAGTATTTT | CAWIFPYSGRALSTDTQYF
NA | TRBJ1-5 | NA | TRBV5-8 | TGTGCCAGCAGCTTGGGCGGCTATAGCAATCAGCCCCAGCATTTT | CASSLGGYSNQPQHF
NA | TRBJ2-2 | NA | TRBV28 | TGTGCCAGCAGTTTACTCCGCACCGGGGAGCTGTTTTTT | CASSLLRTGELFF
NA | TRBJ1-2 | NA | TRBV5-1 | TGCGCCAGCAGCGCCCAATTTAACTATGGCTACACCTTC | CASSAQFNYGYTF
NA | TRBJ2-5 | TRBD2 | TRBV5-1 | TGCGCCAGCAGAGGGGGACTAGCGTTCGGGACCCAGTACTTC | CASRGGLAFGTQYF
NA | TRBJ2-3 | TRBD2 | TRBV19 | TGTGCCAGTAGTATCAGACAAGCGGGAGGCACAGATACGCAGTATTTT | CASSIRQAGGTDTQYF
NA | TRBJ2-3 | NA | TRBV14 | TGTGCCAGCAGCCAAGGCTCGGTGATCGCCTCAGATACGCAGTATTTT | CASSQGSVIASDTQYF
NA | TRBJ2-7 | TRBD2 | TRBV7-9 | TGTGCCAGCAGCTTTTCCTCTAGCGGTTCCTACGAGCAGTACTTC | CASSFSSSGSYEQYF
NA | TRBJ1-2 | TRBD1 | TRBV30 | TGTGCCAGAGACCGTATTGGGACAGGCGGAGGGGGCTACACCTTC | CARDRIGTGGGGYTF
NA | TRBJ1-2 | TRBD1 | TRBV9 | TGTGCCAGCAGCGTAGATCCGGGACAGGGAATTCGGGTGGAGGGCTACACCTTC | CASSVDPGQGIRVEGYTF
NA | TRBJ2-1 | TRBD2 | TRBV5-1 | TGCGCCAGCAGCCCGGGGGGAGGGTCCTACAGTGAGCAGTTCTTC | CASSPGGGSYSEQFF
NA | TRBJ2-7 | NA | TRBV28 | TGTGCCAGCAGTTTTACCTTGACATGGCACGAGCAGTACTTC | CASSFTLTWHEQYF
NA | TRBJ2-2 | TRBD2 | TRBV9 | TGTGCCAGCAACAATCTAGCGGGGAACACCGGGGAGCTGTTTTTT | CASNNLAGNTGELFF
NA | TRBJ2-3 | NA | TRBV30 | TGTGCCTGGAGTAAGGGGGAAGTAACCACAGATACGCAGTATTTT | CAWSKGEVTTDTQYF
NA | TRBJ1-1 | NA | TRBV10-3 | TGTGCCATCACCCGGACAGCGGGGTTTGGAGTCACTGAAGCTTTCTTT | CAITRTAGFGVTEAFF
NA | TRBJ2-7 | TRBD2 | TRBV10-3 | TGTGCCATCTCCCGCGGGACTAGCGGTAGCACCTACGAGCAGTACTTC | CAISRGTSGSTYEQYF
NA | TRBJ2-7 | NA | TRBV19 | TGTGCCAGTAGGTTTGGGGCAGGCAACGAGCAGTACTTC | CASRFGAGNEQYF
NA | TRBJ1-5 | NA | TRBV10-3 | TGTGCCATCAGTAATACACAGGGTACGCAGCCCCAGCATTTT | CAISNTQGTQPQHF
NA | TRBJ1-5 | NA | TRBV19 | TGTGCCAGTATTCCTCGGGGAGGTCAGCCCCAGCATTTT | CASIPRGGQPQHF
NA | TRBJ1-1 | NA | TRBV5-1 | TGCGCCAGCAGCCCGGAGCTTCGGGGAAACACTGAAGCTTTCTTT | CASSPELRGNTEAFF
NA | TRBJ2-7 | NA | TRBV15 | TGTGCCACCAGCACTAGGGGCGGTAGGTCCTACGAGCAGTACTTC | CATSTRGGRSYEQYF
NA | TRBJ2-7 | NA | TRBV4-1 | TGCGCCAGCAGCCAAGGGCCGCAATACGAGCAGTACTTC | CASSQGPQYEQYF
NA | TRBJ1-1 | TRBD1 | TRBV2 | TGTGCCAGCACAGAATCACAGGGGTTGAACACTGAAGCTTTCTTT | CASTESQGLNTEAFF
NA | TRBJ2-5 | TRBD1 | TRBV19 | TGTGCCAGTAGTATAGGGACAGGAGGCGAGACCCAGTACTTC | CASSIGTGGETQYF
NA | TRBJ2-7 | TRBD2 | TRBV5-5 | TGTGCCAGCAGTGAAGCGGGACTAGCGTCCTACGAGCAGTACTTC | CASSEAGLASYEQYF
once | TRBJ2-7 | NA | TRBV19 | TGTGCCAGTAGTATGACCTTGGGTGTCTACGAGCAGTACTTC | CASSMTLGVYEQYF
once | TRBJ2-3 | TRBD2 | TRBV7-7 | TGTGCCAGCAGCCCGGGACTAGCGGGAGCTGATACGCAGTATTTT | CASSPGLAGADTQYF